This TCR beta chain was captured by sequencing in a study of blood T cell repertoires in COVID-19. The wider study: The analysed material was cDNA or gDNA that came from T cells, B-cell-depleted T cells, or PBMCs.

The J segment lost 3 bases and the V segment lost 10 bases, leaving 7 bases of the junction unmatched. The CDR3 loop spans 13 amino acids. Germline CDR1 LNHDA, CDR2 SQIVND (reference sequence). Authors' analysis steps: Using reference gene primer amplification, nucleated cell counts were estimated. Using immunoSEQ multiplex PCR, the repertoire was profiled, and TCRdb retains in-frame clones only, with some absent. V, J and clone size derive from that table, while D and trimming were established from the DNA sequence. This sample has 250,000 to 400,000 clones, with 70% to 90% found just once. Seattle patients were enrolled while actively infected and followed longitudinally.

Sequenced: peripheral blood. The chain uses TRBV19 and TRBJ1-2; 8 nucleotides line up with TRBD1. This clonotype originated in a woman aged 25 to 39 with COVID-19, enrolled during active disease. For the CDR3, the DNA is TGTGCCACAGACGGACAGGGAGACTATGGCTACACCTTC. Residues: CATDGQGDYGYTF.